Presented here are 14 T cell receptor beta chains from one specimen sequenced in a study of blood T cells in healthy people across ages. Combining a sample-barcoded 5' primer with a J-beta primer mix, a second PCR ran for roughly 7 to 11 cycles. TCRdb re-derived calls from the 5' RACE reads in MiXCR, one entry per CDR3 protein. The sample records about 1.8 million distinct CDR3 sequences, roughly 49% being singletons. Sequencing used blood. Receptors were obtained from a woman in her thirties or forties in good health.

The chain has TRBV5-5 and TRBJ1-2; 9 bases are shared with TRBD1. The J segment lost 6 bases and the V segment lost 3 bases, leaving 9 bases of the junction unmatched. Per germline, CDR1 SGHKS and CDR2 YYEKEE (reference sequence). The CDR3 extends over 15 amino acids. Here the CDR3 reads CASSSGGDRVHGYTF. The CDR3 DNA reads TGTGCCAGCAGCTCAGGTGGGGACAGGGTTCATGGCTACACCTTC. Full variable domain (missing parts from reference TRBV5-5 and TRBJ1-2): DAGVTQSPTHLIKTRGQQVTLRCSPISGHKSVSWYQQVLGQGPQFIFQYYEKEERGRGNFPDRFSARQFPNYSSELNVNALLLGDSALYLCASSSGGDRVHGYTFGSGTRLTVV.

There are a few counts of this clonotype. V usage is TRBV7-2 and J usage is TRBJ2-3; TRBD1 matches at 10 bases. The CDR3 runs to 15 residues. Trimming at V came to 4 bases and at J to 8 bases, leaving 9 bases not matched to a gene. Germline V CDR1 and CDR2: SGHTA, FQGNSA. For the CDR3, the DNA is TGTGCCAGCAGCTCGTGGACAGGGGGTCCGGGTACGCAGTATTTT. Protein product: CASSSWTGGPGTQYF.

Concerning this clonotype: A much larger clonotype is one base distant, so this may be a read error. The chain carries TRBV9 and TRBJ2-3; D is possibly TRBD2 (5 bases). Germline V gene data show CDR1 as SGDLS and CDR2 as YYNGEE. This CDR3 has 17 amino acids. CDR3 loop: CASSVVWKAPSTDTRYF. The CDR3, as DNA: TGTGCCAGCAGCGTAGTCTGGAAAGCTCCTAGCACAGATACGCGGTATTTT.

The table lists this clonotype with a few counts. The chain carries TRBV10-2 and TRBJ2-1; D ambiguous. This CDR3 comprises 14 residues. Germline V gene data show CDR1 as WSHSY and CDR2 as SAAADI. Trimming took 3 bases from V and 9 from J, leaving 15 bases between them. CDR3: CASSEGLVAGEQFF. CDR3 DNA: TGCGCCAGCAGTGAAGGGCTAGTAGCTGGTGAGCAGTTCTTC.

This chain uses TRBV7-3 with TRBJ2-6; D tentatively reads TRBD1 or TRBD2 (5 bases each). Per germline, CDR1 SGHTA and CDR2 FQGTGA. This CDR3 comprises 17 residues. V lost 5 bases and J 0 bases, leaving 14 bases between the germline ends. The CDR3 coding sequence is TGTGCCAGCAGCCCTGGGGGACGGCCCTCTGGGGCCAACGTCCTGACTTTC. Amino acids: CASSPGGRPSGANVLTF.

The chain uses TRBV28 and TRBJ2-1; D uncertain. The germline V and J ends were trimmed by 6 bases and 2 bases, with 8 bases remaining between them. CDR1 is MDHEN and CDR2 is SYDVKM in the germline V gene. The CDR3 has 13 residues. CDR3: CASRKGTYNEQFF. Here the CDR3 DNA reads TGTGCCAGCAGGAAGGGTACCTACAATGAGCAGTTCTTC.

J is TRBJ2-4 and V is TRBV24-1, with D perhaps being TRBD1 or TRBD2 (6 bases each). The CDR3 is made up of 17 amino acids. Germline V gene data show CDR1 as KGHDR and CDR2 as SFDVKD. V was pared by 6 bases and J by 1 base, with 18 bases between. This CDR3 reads CATSSSLGGPAKNIQYF. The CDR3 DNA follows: TGTGCCACCAGTTCTTCCTTGGGGGGCCCGGCCAAAAACATTCAGTACTTC.

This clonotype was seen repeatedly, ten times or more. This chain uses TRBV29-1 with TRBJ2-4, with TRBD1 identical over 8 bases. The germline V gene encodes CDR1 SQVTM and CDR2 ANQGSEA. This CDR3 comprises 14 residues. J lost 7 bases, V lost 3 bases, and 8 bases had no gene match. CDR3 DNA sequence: TGCAGCGTTGATGGACAGGGTGGAGGGAACATTCAGTACTTC. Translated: CSVDGQGGGNIQYF. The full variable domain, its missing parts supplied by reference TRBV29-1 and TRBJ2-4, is SAVISQKPSRDICQRGTSLTIQCQVDSQVTMMFWYRQQPGQSLTLIATANQGSEATYESGFVIDKFPISRPNLTFSTLTVSNMSPEDSSIYLCSVDGQGGGNIQYFGAGTRLSVL.

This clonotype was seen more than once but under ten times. The CDR3 loop reads CASSGREGETQYF. The CDR3, as DNA: TGTGCCAGCAGTGGACGGGAAGGAGAGACCCAGTACTTC. The genes are TRBV2 and TRBJ2-5; D might be TRBD2 (5 bases). With 4 bases removed from V and 4 bases from J, the gap between germline ends came to 10 bases. Germline V CDR1 and CDR2: SNHLY, FYNNEI. CDR3 length equals 13 residues.

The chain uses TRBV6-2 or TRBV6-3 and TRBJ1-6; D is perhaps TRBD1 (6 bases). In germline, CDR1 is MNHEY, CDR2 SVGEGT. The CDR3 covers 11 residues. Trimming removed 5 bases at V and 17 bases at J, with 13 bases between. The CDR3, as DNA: TGTGCCAGCAGTCAAGCGGGACATTTCCACTTT. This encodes CASSQAGHFHF.

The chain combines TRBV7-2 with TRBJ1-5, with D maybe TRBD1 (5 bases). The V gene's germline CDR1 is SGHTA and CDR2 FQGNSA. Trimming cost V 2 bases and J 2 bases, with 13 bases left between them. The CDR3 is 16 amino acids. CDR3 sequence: CASSLRERGGNQPQHF. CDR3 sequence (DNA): TGTGCCAGCAGCTTAAGGGAACGGGGCGGCAATCAGCCCCAGCATTTT.

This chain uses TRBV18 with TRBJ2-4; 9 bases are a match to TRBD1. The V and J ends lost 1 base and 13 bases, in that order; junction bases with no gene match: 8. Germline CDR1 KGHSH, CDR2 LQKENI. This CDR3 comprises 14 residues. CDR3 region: CASSPLETGGEQYF. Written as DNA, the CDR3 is TGTGCCAGCTCACCACTCGAGACAGGGGGAGAGCAGTACTTC.

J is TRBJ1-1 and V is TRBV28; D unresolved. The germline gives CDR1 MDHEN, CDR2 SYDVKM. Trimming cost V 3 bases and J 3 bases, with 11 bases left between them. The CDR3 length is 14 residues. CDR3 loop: CASSLTAEDTEAFF. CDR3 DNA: TGTGCCAGCAGTTTGACGGCAGAGGACACTGAAGCTTTCTTT.

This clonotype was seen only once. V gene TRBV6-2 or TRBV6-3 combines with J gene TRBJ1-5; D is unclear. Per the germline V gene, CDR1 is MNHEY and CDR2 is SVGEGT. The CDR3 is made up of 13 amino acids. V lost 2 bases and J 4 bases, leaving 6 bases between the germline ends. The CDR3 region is CASSYRLNQPQHF. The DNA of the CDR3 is TGTGCCAGCAGTTACAGGTTAAATCAGCCCCAGCATTTT.